The sequence of this T cell receptor beta chain was determined in a study of shared clonotypes between healthy human individuals. Study outcomes and limitations: Genetic and exposure-history diversity was limited by the small donor number.

The CDR3 totals 16 residues. CDR1 and CDR2 (germline): MGHRA, YSYEKL. V trimming: 3 bases; J trimming: 1 base; junction bases outside the gene matches: 7. Naive-designated CD8 cells lacked CD45RO, were positively enriched for CCR7, and omitted terminally differentiated effector memory CD45RA+ cells. A remark on this clone: Its antigen is not known.

Assay used: immunoSEQ multiplex PCR; TCRdb lists only in-frame clones, some missing. The repertoire has 560,000 or so clones, approximately 96% of them found once; the top ten carry 0.095% to 0.13%. The receptor was derived from a woman between 25 and 40 years old in good health. This rearrangement joins TRBV4-1 to TRBJ1-2, with 8 positions matching TRBD1. Sequencing was done on a sample of naive CD8+ T cells sorted from blood. CDR3 amino acids: CASSQSGTGLNYGYTF. In DNA, the CDR3 is TGCGCCAGCAGCCAGTCCGGGACAGGACTTAACTATGGCTACACCTTC.